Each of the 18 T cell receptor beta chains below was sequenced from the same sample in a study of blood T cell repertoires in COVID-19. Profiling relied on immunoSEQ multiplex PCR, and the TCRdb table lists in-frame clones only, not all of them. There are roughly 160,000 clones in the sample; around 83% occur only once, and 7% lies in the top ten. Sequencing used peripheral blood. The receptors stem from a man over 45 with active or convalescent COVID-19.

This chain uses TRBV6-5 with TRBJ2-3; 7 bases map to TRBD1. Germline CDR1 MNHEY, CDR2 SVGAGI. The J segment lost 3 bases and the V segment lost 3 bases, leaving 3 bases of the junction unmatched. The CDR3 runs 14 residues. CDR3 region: CASSYGRGTDTQYF. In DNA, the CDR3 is TGTGCCAGCAGTTATGGCAGGGGGACAGATACGCAGTATTTT.

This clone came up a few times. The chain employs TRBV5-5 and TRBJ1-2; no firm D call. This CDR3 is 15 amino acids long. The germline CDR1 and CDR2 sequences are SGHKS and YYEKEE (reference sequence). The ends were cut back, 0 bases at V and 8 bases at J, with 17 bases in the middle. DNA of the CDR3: TGTGCCAGCAGCTTGGAACCGGGAATCACCGGAGGCTACACCTTC. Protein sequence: CASSLEPGITGGYTF.

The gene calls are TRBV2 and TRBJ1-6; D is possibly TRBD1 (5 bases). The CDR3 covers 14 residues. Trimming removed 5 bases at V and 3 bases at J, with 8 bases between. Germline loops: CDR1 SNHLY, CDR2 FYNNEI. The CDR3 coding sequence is TGTGCCAGCAGTTACAGGAACTATAATTCACCCCTCCACTTT. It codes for CASSYRNYNSPLHF.

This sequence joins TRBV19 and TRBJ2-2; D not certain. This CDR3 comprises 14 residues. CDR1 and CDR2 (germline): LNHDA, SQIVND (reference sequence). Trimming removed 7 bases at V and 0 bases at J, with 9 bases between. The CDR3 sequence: CASTSVTNTGELFF. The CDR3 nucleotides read TGTGCCAGTACTTCAGTAACGAACACCGGGGAGCTGTTTTTT. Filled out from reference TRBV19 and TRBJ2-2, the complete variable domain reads DGGITQSPKYLFRKEGQNVTLSCEQNLNHDAMYWYRQDPGQGLRLIYYSQIVNDFQKGDIAEGYSVSREKKESFPLTVTSAQKNPTAFYLCASTSVTNTGELFFGEGSRLTVL.

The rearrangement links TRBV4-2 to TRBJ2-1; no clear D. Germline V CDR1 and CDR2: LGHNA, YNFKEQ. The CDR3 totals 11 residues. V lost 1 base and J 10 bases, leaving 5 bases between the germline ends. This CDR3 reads CASSQVLEQFF. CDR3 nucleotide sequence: TGTGCCAGCAGCCAAGTTCTGGAGCAGTTCTTC.

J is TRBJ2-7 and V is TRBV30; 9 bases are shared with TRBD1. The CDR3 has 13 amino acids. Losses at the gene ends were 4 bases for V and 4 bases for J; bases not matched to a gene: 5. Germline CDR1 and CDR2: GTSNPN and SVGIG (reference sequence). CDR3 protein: CAWNYGTGYEQYF. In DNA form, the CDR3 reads TGTGCCTGGAATTACGGGACAGGGTACGAGCAGTACTTC.

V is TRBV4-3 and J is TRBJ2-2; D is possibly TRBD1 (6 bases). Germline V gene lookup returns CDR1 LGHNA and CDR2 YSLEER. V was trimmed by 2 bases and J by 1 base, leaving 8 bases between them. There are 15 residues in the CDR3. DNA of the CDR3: TGCGCCAGCAGCCAACTGACAGGGAACACCGGGGAGCTGTTTTTT. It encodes CASSQLTGNTGELFF.

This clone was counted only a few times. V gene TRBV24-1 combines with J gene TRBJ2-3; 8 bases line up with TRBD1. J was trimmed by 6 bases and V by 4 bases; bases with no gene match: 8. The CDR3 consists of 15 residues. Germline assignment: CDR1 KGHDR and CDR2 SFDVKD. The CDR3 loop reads CATSDLLDRADTQYF. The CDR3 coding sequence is TGTGCCACCAGTGACCTCTTGGACAGGGCGGATACGCAGTATTTT.

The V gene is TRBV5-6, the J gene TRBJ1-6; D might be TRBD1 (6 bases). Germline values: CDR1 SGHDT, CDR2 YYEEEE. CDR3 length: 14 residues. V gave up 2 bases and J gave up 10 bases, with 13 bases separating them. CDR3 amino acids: CASSLGGGDSPLHF. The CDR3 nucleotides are TGTGCCAGCAGCTTAGGGGGGGGAGACTCACCCCTCCACTTT.

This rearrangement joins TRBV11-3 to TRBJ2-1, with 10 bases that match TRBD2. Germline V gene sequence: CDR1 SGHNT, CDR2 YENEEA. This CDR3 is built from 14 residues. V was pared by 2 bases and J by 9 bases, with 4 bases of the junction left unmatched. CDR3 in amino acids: CASSLLAGGIEQFF. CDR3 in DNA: TGTGCCAGCAGCTTATTAGCGGGGGGTATTGAGCAGTTCTTC.

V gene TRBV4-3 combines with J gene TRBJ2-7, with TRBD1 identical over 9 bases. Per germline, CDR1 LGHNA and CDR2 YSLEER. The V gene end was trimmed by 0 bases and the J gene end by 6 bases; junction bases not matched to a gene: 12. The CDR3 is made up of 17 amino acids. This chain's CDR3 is CASSQELGDRATGEQYF. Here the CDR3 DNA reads TGCGCCAGCAGCCAAGAGTTGGGGGACAGGGCGACGGGCGAGCAGTACTTC.

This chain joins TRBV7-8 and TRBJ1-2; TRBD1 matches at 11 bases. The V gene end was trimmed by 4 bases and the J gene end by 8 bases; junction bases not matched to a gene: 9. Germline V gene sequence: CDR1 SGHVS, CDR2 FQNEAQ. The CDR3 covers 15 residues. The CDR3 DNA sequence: TGTGCCAGCAGCTCTAGAATGGGACAGGGGGACGGCTACACCTTC. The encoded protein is CASSSRMGQGDGYTF.

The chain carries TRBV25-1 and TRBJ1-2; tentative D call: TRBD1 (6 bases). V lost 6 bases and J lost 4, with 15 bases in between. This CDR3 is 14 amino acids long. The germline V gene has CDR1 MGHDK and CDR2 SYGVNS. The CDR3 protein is CASRAPGHIYGYTF. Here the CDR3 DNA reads TGTGCCAGCAGAGCTCCGGGACACATCTATGGCTACACCTTC.

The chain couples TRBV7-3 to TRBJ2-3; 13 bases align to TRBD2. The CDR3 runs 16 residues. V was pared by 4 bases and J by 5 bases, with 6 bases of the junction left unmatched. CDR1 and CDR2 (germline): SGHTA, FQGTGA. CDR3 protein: CASSSGLAGELDTQYF. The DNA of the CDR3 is TGTGCCAGCAGCTCCGGACTAGCGGGAGAGCTAGATACGCAGTATTTT.

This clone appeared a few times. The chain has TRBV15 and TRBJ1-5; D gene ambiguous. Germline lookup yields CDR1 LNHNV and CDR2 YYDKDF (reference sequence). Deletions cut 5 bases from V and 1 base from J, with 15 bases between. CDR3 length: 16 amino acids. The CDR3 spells CATSSRGGRSNQPQHF. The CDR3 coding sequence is TGTGCCACCAGCTCCCGGGGAGGGAGAAGCAATCAGCCCCAGCATTTT.

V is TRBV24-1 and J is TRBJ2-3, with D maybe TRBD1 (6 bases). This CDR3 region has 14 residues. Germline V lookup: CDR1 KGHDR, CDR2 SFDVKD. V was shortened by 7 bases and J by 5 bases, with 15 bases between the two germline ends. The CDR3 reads CATSSSRGQDTQYF. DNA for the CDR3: TGTGCCACCAGCTCATCCAGGGGACAAGATACGCAGTATTTT.

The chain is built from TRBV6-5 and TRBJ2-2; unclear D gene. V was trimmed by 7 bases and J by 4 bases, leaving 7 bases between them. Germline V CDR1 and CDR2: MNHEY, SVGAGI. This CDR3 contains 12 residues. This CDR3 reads CASISSTGELFF. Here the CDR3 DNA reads TGTGCCAGCATCTCGAGCACCGGGGAGCTGTTTTTT.

Written as DNA, the CDR3 is TGTGCCAGCAGCTTGGACAGGGTTGGGGAGCAGTACTTC. Translated: CASSLDRVGEQYF. The V and J genes are TRBV5-4 and TRBJ2-7, with D perhaps TRBD1 (6 bases). V lost 0 bases and J 7 bases, leaving 11 bases between the germline ends. Germline V gene data show CDR1 as SGHNT and CDR2 as YYREEE (reference sequence). CDR3 length equals 13 residues.